This T cell receptor (beta chain) was retrieved from a study of T-cell memory formation after mild COVID-19 (dated by TCRdb to the early 2020s). Regarding the complete study: Most TCR sequence clusters were specific to one of the two donors. Two young, previously healthy adult volunteers made up the cohort, one male and one female. In a couple of donors, T-cell clones that expanded and contracted after mild COVID-19 were tracked by sequencing TCRalpha and TCRbeta repertoires over time. General findings and caveats noted by the study authors: The study included only two mild cases, and larger cohorts that include severe cases with pre-infection samples were judged to be necessary. The detection of some responding clones in pre-infection memory suggests that pre-existing cross-reactive memory T cells joined the SARS-CoV-2 response. Clones that contracted from day 15 to 85 showed balanced CD4/CD8 phenotypes, whereas a second wave of clones that expanded from day 15 to 37 leaned towards CD4+. Contracting CD4+ clones were found mainly in CM and EM memory subsets, while CD8+ clones were enriched in EMRA. SARS-CoV-2 specificity was not confirmed for the second-wave clones peaking on day 37.

The reads were generated on an Illumina NovaSeq 6000. TCRalpha and TCRbeta cDNA libraries were constructed by 5'RACE with constant-segment primers, with sample barcodes and unique molecular identifiers being introduced. RNA was extracted from every sample with Trizol reagent. Amplification of the libraries took two PCR steps, and the second step added a second sample barcode plus Illumina TruSeq adapters. The libraries were sequenced on an Illumina NovaSeq using 2 x 150 bp paired-end reads. The original pipeline was this. Reads were demultiplexed and collapsed into UMI-guided consensus sequences with migec v1.2.7. Using mixcr v2.1.11, UMI consensuses were aligned to TRA and TRB V and J templates and then assembled into clonotypes. Expanded or contracted clonotypes were those called significant by both edgeR and NoisET, with noise models trained on biological replicates. For edgeR calls, a false discovery rate-adjusted p below 0.01 and a log2 fold-change threshold of 1 were applied. As an exploratory analysis of dynamics, max-normalized trajectories of the 1000 most abundant clonotypes were examined with PCA combined with hierarchical clustering. Each responding clone was given a CD4 or CD8 phenotype based on the CD4+ and CD8+ repertoires, which had been sequenced separately. TCRdb trimmed public reads at Q25 via fastp, called clones via MiXCR and kept in-frame beta chains. Every entry covers one CDR3 protein and lists the most common genes and DNA from its rows. TCRdb, not the authors, supplied the V and J calls. The sample table holds around 47,000 distinct CDR3 sequences, of which 7.5% to 10% were seen once. The top ten hold 10% to 15% of the sample.

In its sample, this clonotype was seen many times. No cognate antigen has been identified for it. No qualities accompany the bases; no much larger clone lies one base away. Ficoll-Paque density gradient centrifugation was the method used to isolate PBMCs. Germline trimming amounts to 5 bases on V and 6 bases on J, with 8 as the count of junction bases outside the gene matches. CDR3 length: 13 amino acids, cysteine to phenylalanine. The sequence is cut down to CDR3 DNA, 39 bases in frame from base 1. Sequences SQVTM (CDR1) and ANQGSEA (CDR2) are obtained from the germline V gene. The TCR comes from an adult woman who had mild COVID-19 (a few samples of this study predate the infection). The sample titles of this study are shuffled in the database, so cell type and time point are left out; the donor was told from shared clones. Sequencing was performed on PBMCs or a T cell subset sorted from them (not recorded which). The sequence links TRBV29-1 to TRBJ2-5; TRBD1 fits 8 bases in the junction. The sequenced DNA is TGCAGCGTTCGTGCAGGGGGCCGGCAGACCCAGTACTTC. Translated, it gives CSVRAGGRQTQYF.